Shown below are 23 T cell receptor beta chains from a single sample sequenced in a study of human T cells and chemical hapten exposure. TCRdb ran MiXCR on the RACE reads and lists one entry per CDR3 protein. Of nearly 95,000 distinct CDR3 sequences detected, roughly 9.6% appear once; the ten largest clones hold more than 2%. Documented time point: patch test 2, 6 weeks after DPC sensitization. Treatment specified: therapeutic diphenylcyclopropenone sensitization with weekly scalp DPC. The material sequenced was whole blood, taken in connection with sensitization to the hapten diphenylcyclopropenone (DPC). These receptors were taken from a man in his forties or fifties with alopecia areata. Some clones in this sample may be carry-over from other donors' samples.

The V gene is TRBV7-8, the J gene TRBJ2-3; TRBD2 is a possible D gene (6 bases). V lost 1 base and J lost 10, with 15 bases in between. Looked up from germline, CDR1 is SGHVS and CDR2 is FQNEAQ. The CDR3 is 14 residues long. CDR3 residues: CASSLGTGVFPQYF. CDR3 in DNA: TGTGCCAGCAGCTTAGGGACGGGAGTGTTTCCGCAGTATTTT.

The sample holds a few counts of this clonotype. The chain joins TRBV25-1 to TRBJ2-1, with 8 bases lining up with TRBD2. From germline, CDR1 is MGHDK and CDR2 SYGVNS. There are 16 residues in the CDR3. V shed 3 bases, J shed 1 base, and the junction held 5 bases outside the gene matches. Here the CDR3 reads CASSEPSGPSYNEQFF. DNA for the CDR3: TGTGCCAGCAGTGAGCCTAGCGGGCCTTCCTACAATGAGCAGTTCTTC.

This clonotype was observed a handful of times. The chain combines TRBV30 with TRBJ1-5, with D perhaps TRBD1 (6 bases). V shed 3 bases and J shed 6 bases, with 18 bases lying between them. CDR3 length: 15 residues. The germline V gene encodes CDR1 GTSNPN and CDR2 SVGIG (reference sequence). CDR3 coding DNA: TGTGCCTGGAGCGTCTCTTTTCAGGGGAGTCAGCCCCAGCATTTT. This translates into CAWSVSFQGSQPQHF. Using reference TRBV30 and TRBJ1-5 for the parts outside the CDR3, the full variable domain is SQTIHQWPATLVQPVGSPLSLECTVEGTSNPNLYWYRQAAGRGLQLLFYSVGIGQISSEVPQNLSASRPQDRQFILSSKKLLLSDSGFYLCAWSVSFQGSQPQHFGDGTRLSIL.

This clonotype was counted only a few times. V is TRBV12-5 and J is TRBJ2-7; D is tentatively TRBD1 or TRBD2 (5 bases each). V was shortened by 7 bases and J by 6 bases, with 16 bases between the two germline ends. Germline CDR1 reads LGHNT; CDR2 reads FRNRAP. The CDR3 is 13 residues long. CDR3 sequence (DNA): TGTGCTAGTGACGACCCCGGGGCAGCCGAGCAGTACGTC. Protein: CASDDPGAAEQYV.

In this sample, this clonotype turned up many times. The chain couples TRBV12-3 or TRBV12-4 to TRBJ2-1; D not certain. Between the trimmed V and J ends, which lost 3 bases and 8 bases, there was a span of 17 bases. CDR3 length: 15 amino acids. Here the CDR3 DNA reads TGTGCCAGCAGTTTCGTACTGCTAACCTGGGATGAGCAGTTCTTC. This sequence encodes CASSFVLLTWDEQFF.

This rearrangement joins TRBV27 to TRBJ2-5; 9 nucleotides align to TRBD2. The length of the CDR3 is 15 residues. Germline V gene sequence: CDR1 MNHEY, CDR2 SMNVEV (reference sequence). Trimming cost V 4 bases and J 4 bases; bases outside gene matches: 7. The CDR3 region is CASSSHLAGLETQYF. CDR3 in DNA: TGTGCCAGCAGTTCCCATCTAGCGGGACTAGAGACCCAGTACTTC.

The rearrangement uses TRBV12-3 or TRBV12-4 and TRBJ2-2; D perhaps matches TRBD1 (6 bases). The CDR3 spans 14 residues. V was shortened by 6 bases and J by 1 base, with 9 bases between the two germline ends. DNA of the CDR3: TGTGCCAGCAGCTGGGGGCAGAACACCGGGGAGCTGTTTTTT. It yields the protein CASSWGQNTGELFF.

The V and J genes are TRBV20-1 and TRBJ2-2; 10 bases agree with TRBD2. Germline V CDR1 and CDR2: DFQATT, SNEGSKA (reference sequence). The CDR3 has 17 amino acids. The V segment lost 2 bases and the J segment 1 base; nucleotides outside the gene matches: 7. The CDR3 DNA reads TGCAGTGCTAGACACTCTGGACTAGCGGTGAACACCGGGGAGCTGTTTTTT. Residues: CSARHSGLAVNTGELFF.

This clonotype turned up a few times. This chain connects TRBV7-9 to TRBJ2-7; D call uncertain. The V end was cut by 5 bases, the J end by 7 bases, with 18 bases between. CDR3 length equals 14 residues. CDR1 and CDR2 from the germline V gene are SEHNR and FQNEAQ (reference sequence). In nucleotides, the CDR3 is TGTGCCAGCAGCCCCCTTGAAACGGTAGGGGAGCAGTACTTC. This gives the protein CASSPLETVGEQYF.

The V gene is TRBV5-1, the J gene TRBJ2-2, with 8 bases lining up with TRBD1. The junction had 5 bases not matched to a gene; V was cut back by 0 bases and J by 4 bases. The CDR3 has 16 amino acids. Per germline, CDR1 SGHRS and CDR2 YFSETQ. For the CDR3, the DNA is TGCGCCAGCAGCTTGGAGGGCAGGGGGCGCACCGGGGAGCTGTTTTTT. Its translation is CASSLEGRGRTGELFF.

This clonotype came up many times. The DNA of the CDR3 is TGTGCCAGTAGTATGAGGGGTGCACTGGGCAATCAGCCCCAGCATTTT. Translation gives CASSMRGALGNQPQHF. The J gene is TRBJ1-5, the V gene TRBV19; D may be TRBD1 (5 bases). Germline CDR1 is LNHDA and CDR2 is SQIVND (reference sequence). Trimming removed 3 bases from V and 2 bases from J, with 14 bases in between. The CDR3 runs to 16 residues.

This clonotype was seen repeatedly, ten times or more. The chain couples TRBV30 to TRBJ1-4; tentative D call: TRBD1 (5 bases). This CDR3 contains 14 residues. With 4 bases removed from V and 0 bases from J, the gap between germline ends came to 9 bases. The germline V gene has CDR1 GTSNPN and CDR2 SVGIG (reference sequence). The CDR3 spells CAWTGLSTNEKLFF. CDR3 coding DNA: TGTGCCTGGACAGGGTTGTCAACTAATGAAAAACTGTTTTTT. The full variable domain, its missing parts supplied by reference TRBV30 and TRBJ1-4, is SQTIHQWPATLVQPVGSPLSLECTVEGTSNPNLYWYRQAAGRGLQLLFYSVGIGQISSEVPQNLSASRPQDRQFILSSKKLLLSDSGFYLCAWTGLSTNEKLFFGSGTQLSVL.

This clonotype was found a few times. This chain joins TRBV10-3 and TRBJ2-7, with 7 bases lining up with TRBD1. V was pared by 4 bases and J by 2 bases, with 2 bases of the junction left unmatched. The CDR3 contains 13 residues. Germline CDR1 reads ENHRY; CDR2 reads SYGVKD. In DNA form, the CDR3 reads TGTGCCATCAGTGGGGGGACAGCCTACGAGCAGTACGTC. Its protein product is CAISGGTAYEQYV.

This chain connects TRBV25-1 to TRBJ2-7; 7 nucleotides match TRBD2. CDR3 size: 14 residues. Looked up from germline, CDR1 is MGHDK and CDR2 is SYGVNS. J was trimmed by 2 bases and V by 6 bases; bases with no gene match: 7. The CDR3 nucleotides are TGTGCCAGCAGCCCTACTAGCGTAACCTACGAGCAGTACTTC. This translates into CASSPTSVTYEQYF.

J is TRBJ2-7 and V is TRBV10-2; 8 bases are a match to TRBD2. V dropped 5 bases and J dropped 2; count of bases not matched to a gene: 11. This CDR3 spans 16 amino acids. Per the germline V gene, CDR1 is WSHSY and CDR2 is SAAADI. CDR3 sequence reads: CASSLQLAARPYEQYV. In DNA form, the CDR3 reads TGCGCCAGCAGTCTACAACTAGCGGCGAGACCCTACGAGCAGTACGTC.

This clonotype has just a few counts. The chain uses TRBV5-1 and TRBJ2-3, with TRBD2 matching 14 bases. Per germline, CDR1 SGHRS and CDR2 YFSETQ. The CDR3 has 16 residues. The V gene end was trimmed by 4 bases and the J gene end by 4 bases; junction bases not matched to a gene: 5. CDR3 protein: CASSLGLAGVSDTQYF. The CDR3 DNA follows: TGCGCCAGCAGCCTGGGACTAGCGGGAGTTTCAGATACGCAGTATTTT. The whole variable domain, filled in from reference TRBV5-1 and TRBJ2-3, reads KAGVTQTPRYLIKTRGQQVTLSCSPISGHRSVSWYQQTPGQGLQFLFEYFSETQRNKGNFPGRFSGRQFSNSRSEMNVSTLELGDSALYLCASSLGLAGVSDTQYFGPGTRLTVL.

This clonotype was found a few times. The genes are TRBV5-1 and TRBJ2-1, with TRBD1 as a possible D gene (6 bases). The CDR3 contains 15 residues. Germline CDR1 SGHRS, CDR2 YFSETQ. V lost 1 base and J 4 bases, leaving 12 bases between the germline ends. CDR3 in amino acids: CASSLQGQHYNEQFF. DNA for the CDR3: TGCGCCAGCAGCTTGCAAGGACAGCATTACAATGAGCAGTTCTTC.

This clonotype came up a few times. V usage is TRBV29-1 and J usage is TRBJ2-3, with D possibly matching TRBD2 (5 bases). V was pared by 7 bases and J by 3 bases, with 20 bases between. Per germline, CDR1 SQVTM and CDR2 ANQGSEA. This CDR3 has 15 amino acids. CDR3 sequence (DNA): TGCAGCGCTTTGAAGTCCGGGGTTATAACAGATACGCAGTATTTT. Residues: CSALKSGVITDTQYF.

At least ten counts were recorded for this clonotype. The V gene is TRBV9, the J gene TRBJ1-3; D unclear. CDR3 length: 15 amino acids. Germline V gives CDR1 SGDLS, CDR2 YYNGEE. The ends were cut back, 2 bases at V and 4 bases at J, with 13 bases in the middle. The CDR3 loop reads CASSVGFLQGNTIYF. The CDR3 region has the DNA TGTGCCAGCAGCGTGGGGTTTTTGCAAGGAAACACCATATATTTT.

This clonotype was found many times. V is TRBV18 and J is TRBJ1-5; TRBD1 is a possible D gene (5 bases). This CDR3 is 16 amino acids long. V shed 3 bases and J shed 4 bases, with 16 bases lying between them. Germline lookup yields CDR1 KGHSH and CDR2 LQKENI. The CDR3 region is CASSPFGTGSNQPQHF. The CDR3 nucleotides read TGTGCCAGCTCACCCTTCGGTACAGGATCAAATCAGCCCCAGCATTTT.

This chain joins TRBV20-1 and TRBJ1-6, with D uncertain. Looked up from germline, CDR1 is DFQATT and CDR2 is SNEGSKA (reference sequence). The CDR3 has 13 residues. The V and J ends lost 7 bases and 7 bases respectively, with 14 bases between them. This CDR3 reads CSGGMDLNSPLHF. The CDR3 region has the DNA TGCAGTGGGGGAATGGACTTGAATTCACCCCTCCACTTT.

This rearrangement joins TRBV27 to TRBJ1-3; TRBD1 agrees at 9 bases. The CDR3 extends over 16 amino acids. Looked up from germline, CDR1 is MNHEY and CDR2 is SMNVEV (reference sequence). The ends lost 2 bases at V and 2 bases at J; junction bases unmatched: 4. CDR3 sequence: CASSLGTGMAGNTIYF. The CDR3, as DNA: TGTGCCAGCAGTTTAGGGACAGGGATGGCTGGAAACACCATATATTTT.

The rearrangement uses TRBV19 and TRBJ2-7; D may be TRBD1 (5 bases). Germline lookup yields CDR1 LNHDA and CDR2 SQIVND (reference sequence). The CDR3 spans 14 residues. Trimming cost V 3 bases and J 2 bases, with 11 bases left between them. The chain's CDR3 is CASSMGREPYEQYF. The CDR3, as DNA: TGTGCCAGTAGTATGGGCAGGGAACCCTACGAGCAGTACTTC. The full variable domain, in which reference TRBV19 and TRBJ2-7 provide the parts outside the CDR3, is DGGITQSPKYLFRKEGQNVTLSCEQNLNHDAMYWYRQDPGQGLRLIYYSQIVNDFQKGDIAEGYSVSREKKESFPLTVTSAQKNPTAFYLCASSMGREPYEQYFGPGTRLTVT.